This T cell receptor (beta chain) came from a study of T-cell reconstitution after alpha-beta-depleted transplantation in children. Preparation of the TCRbeta library used unique molecular identifiers. TCRdb itself ran the PCR reads through MiXCR, one entry per CDR3 protein. The sample has about 830,000 distinct CDR3 sequences; 15% to 20% are singletons. Study-wide results and limits: The study reportedly traced alpha-beta T cells about two months after transplant to several hundred expanded graft clones. Among T cells one year after transplant, newly produced cells accounted for most counts and diversity. Elevated TCRbeta diversity at day 60 was traced, in some patients, to surviving recipient T cells and thymic progenitors.

On this clonotype itself: The antigen remains undetermined.

Germline assignment: CDR1 MNHEY and CDR2 SVGAGI. Between the trimmed V and J ends, which lost 4 bases and 2 bases, there was a span of 10 bases. There are 14 residues in the CDR3. The input for sequencing was PBMCs, mostly from graft donor cells, taken 360 days after TCRalphabeta/CD19-depleted stem cell transplant. The rearrangement uses TRBV6-5 and TRBJ2-3, with D possibly TRBD1 on 6 matching bases. The TCR was taken from a male patient between 5 and 17 years old who had a stem cell transplant for acute lymphoblastic leukemia, so the T cells may come from the graft donor. The CDR3 protein is CASSFGQNTDTQYF. The CDR3 DNA reads TGTGCCAGCAGTTTCGGACAGAACACAGATACGCAGTATTTT.